A single sample gave rise to the 28 T cell receptor beta chains below, sequenced in a study of T cell responses to AZD1222 COVID-19 vaccine. Measured with immunoSEQ multiplex PCR; TCRdb has only the in-frame clones, and not every one. The sample lists about 150,000 clones, 90% to 95% seen once, with roughly 1.3% in the top ten. Sample: peripheral blood, taken on day 0 of AZD1222 vaccination. These TCRs come from an adult in good health.

This clone has just one count. The rearrangement uses TRBV27 and TRBJ1-6; D is uncertain. The CDR3 contains 13 residues. Germline V gene lookup returns CDR1 MNHEY and CDR2 SMNVEV (reference sequence). Trimming removed 3 bases from V and 7 bases from J, with 7 bases in between. CDR3 sequence: CASSLVVNSPLHF. Here the CDR3 DNA reads TGTGCCAGCAGTTTGGTGGTAAATTCACCCCTCCACTTT.

This chain links TRBV2 with TRBJ1-3; D is unclear. Germline V gene data show CDR1 as SNHLY and CDR2 as FYNNEI. The CDR3 has 15 residues. V was clipped by 6 bases and J by 2 bases, with 14 bases between them. The CDR3, as DNA: TGTGCCAGCAGAGGATTGGGGTTTACTGGAAACACCATATATTTT. This sequence encodes CASRGLGFTGNTIYF.

V usage is TRBV5-4 and J usage is TRBJ1-6, with 10 bases matching TRBD1. V shed 3 bases, J shed 7 bases, and the junction held 13 bases outside the gene matches. Looked up from germline, CDR1 is SGHNT and CDR2 is YYREEE (reference sequence). CDR3 size: 18 residues. The CDR3 DNA reads TGTGCCAGCAGCTCGAAGTACCTCAGGGGACAGGGGAATTCACCCCTCCACTTT. The encoded protein is CASSSKYLRGQGNSPLHF.

The chain uses TRBV27 and TRBJ2-3; D remains ambiguous. Germline values: CDR1 MNHEY, CDR2 SMNVEV (reference sequence). Trimming stripped 3 bases from V and 0 bases from J, with 7 bases between. CDR3 length: 14 amino acids. The CDR3 DNA reads TGTGCCAGCAGTTTGCGAGACAGCACAGATACGCAGTATTTT. It yields the protein CASSLRDSTDTQYF.

J is TRBJ1-2 and V is TRBV9; TRBD1 aligns across 9 bases. Germline loops: CDR1 SGDLS, CDR2 YYNGEE. The ends lost 3 bases at V and 8 bases at J; junction bases unmatched: 11. The CDR3 covers 15 residues. This chain's CDR3 is CASSGWTGAYGGYTF. The CDR3 bases are TGTGCCAGCAGCGGCTGGACAGGGGCCTACGGGGGCTACACCTTC.

The V and J genes are TRBV7-9 and TRBJ2-5, with D perhaps being TRBD1 or TRBD2 (5 bases each). Trimming took off 1 base at V and 1 base at J, with 10 bases between the two ends. The CDR3 sequence is 15 residues long. The V gene's germline CDR1 is SEHNR and CDR2 FQNEAQ (reference sequence). The CDR3, as DNA: TGTGCCAGCAGCTTAGTCTCGGGGCTCCAAGAGACCCAGTACTTC. Translating it yields CASSLVSGLQETQYF.

The chain links TRBV5-1 to TRBJ1-2, with 7 positions matching TRBD1. CDR1 is SGHRS, CDR2 YFSETQ, per germline. The CDR3 spans 16 residues. After removal of 7 bases from V and 6 bases from J, the junction contained 18 bases not matched to a gene. The CDR3 DNA reads as TGCGCCAGCGCCGGGGAGACAGGGACAGTGCTTAATGGCTACACCTTC. Translated: CASAGETGTVLNGYTF. The full variable domain, its missing parts supplied by reference TRBV5-1 and TRBJ1-2, is KAGVTQTPRYLIKTRGQQVTLSCSPISGHRSVSWYQQTPGQGLQFLFEYFSETQRNKGNFPGRFSGRQFSNSRSEMNVSTLELGDSALYLCASAGETGTVLNGYTFGSGTRLTVV.

This chain links TRBV12-3 or TRBV12-4 with TRBJ1-6; D is perhaps TRBD1 (5 bases). This CDR3 comprises 13 residues. The V gene lost 3 bases and the J gene lost 6 bases, with 6 bases spanning the gap. The CDR3 DNA is TGTGCCAGCAGTTTCAGGGCTAATTCACCCCTCCACTTT. Translated: CASSFRANSPLHF.

This clone turned up a few times. The chain has TRBV6-4 and TRBJ2-5, with TRBD2 matching over 10 bases. The CDR3 has 15 amino acids. V gave up 0 bases and J gave up 5 bases; unmatched junction bases: 3. CDR1 and CDR2 from the germline V gene are MRHNA and SNTAGT. The CDR3 DNA reads TGTGCCAGCAGTGACTCAAGCGGGGGGGCGGAGACCCAGTACTTC. Translating it yields CASSDSSGGAETQYF.

This clone was recorded only once. The gene calls are TRBV4-3 and TRBJ1-2; D is unresolved. Germline CDR1 LGHNA, CDR2 YSLEER. The CDR3 runs 14 residues. V was cut by 0 bases and J by 4 bases, with 9 bases left in between. Here the CDR3 reads CASSQDESTYGYTF. The CDR3 DNA reads TGCGCCAGCAGCCAAGACGAGAGTACCTATGGCTACACCTTC.

The CDR3 nucleotides are TGTGCCAGTAGCAACACAGGGCGGAACACTGAAGCTTTCTTT. Translating it yields CASSNTGRNTEAFF. The chain employs TRBV19 and TRBJ1-1; D is possibly TRBD1 (6 bases). The CDR3 has 14 amino acids. CDR1 and CDR2 from the germline V gene are LNHDA and SQIVND (reference sequence). Between the trimmed V and J ends, which lost 6 bases and 1 base, there was a span of 12 bases.

CDR3 loop: CASSPPGQGIWGYTF. The DNA for the CDR3 is TGTGCCAGCTCACCACCGGGTCAGGGAATATGGGGCTACACCTTC. The genes are TRBV18 and TRBJ1-2, with D tentatively TRBD1 (5 bases). The V gene's germline CDR1 is KGHSH and CDR2 LQKENI. The CDR3 extends over 15 amino acids. V lost 0 bases, J lost 8 bases, and 16 bases lay in between. Full variable domain (rest looked up from reference TRBV18 and TRBJ1-2): NAGVMQNPRHLVRRRGQEARLRCSPMKGHSHVYWYRQLPEEGLKFMVYLQKENIIDESGMPKERFSAEFPKEGPSILRIQQVVRGDSAAYFCASSPPGQGIWGYTFGSGTRLTVV.

J is TRBJ2-2 and V is TRBV27, with D hard to call. Trimming removed 4 bases from V and 6 bases from J, with 6 bases in between. CDR1 and CDR2 from the germline V gene are MNHEY and SMNVEV (reference sequence). The CDR3 is 12 residues long. CDR3 bases: TGTGCCAGCAGTTCGGTGGCCGGGGAGCTGTTTTTT. Protein sequence: CASSSVAGELFF.

This clone was recorded once. CDR3 DNA: TGTGCCAGCAGCTTTGGGACAGGTCTTTACAATGAGCAGTTCTTC. This translates into CASSFGTGLYNEQFF. The chain combines TRBV11-3 with TRBJ2-1; 8 positions agree with TRBD1. Germline values: CDR1 SGHNT, CDR2 YENEEA. Trimming cost V 3 bases and J 4 bases; bases outside gene matches: 5. The CDR3 is made up of 15 amino acids.

This rearrangement joins TRBV6-6 to TRBJ1-4, with D unresolved. Germline assignment: CDR1 MNHNY and CDR2 SVGAGI (reference sequence). The V end was cut by 3 bases, the J end by 8 bases, with 10 bases between. The CDR3 spans 13 residues. CDR3 loop: CASSYLLTEKLFF. CDR3 DNA sequence: TGTGCCAGCAGTTATCTCCTAACAGAAAAACTGTTTTTT.

The CDR3 sequence is CASSLADGGGYTF. The CDR3 DNA reads as TGTGCCAGCAGCTTAGCGGACGGGGGTGGCTACACCTTC. This rearrangement joins TRBV7-2 to TRBJ1-2, with D maybe TRBD1 (5 bases). V was trimmed by 0 bases and J by 7 bases, leaving 9 bases between them. Germline CDR1 and CDR2: SGHTA and FQGNSA. CDR3 size: 13 residues.

The gene calls are TRBV12-3 or TRBV12-4 and TRBJ2-1; D remains ambiguous. The CDR3 runs 13 residues. V was trimmed by 1 base and J by 4 bases, leaving 5 bases between them. CDR3 protein: CASSLGEYNEQFF. The CDR3 coding sequence is TGTGCCAGCAGTTTAGGAGAGTACAATGAGCAGTTCTTC.

This clone was counted once. The CDR3 DNA sequence: TGCAGTGCTAGTGGCCCCGGCGGTGCGACCCAGTACTTC. Translation: CSASGPGGATQYF. The gene calls are TRBV20-1 and TRBJ2-5; D ambiguous. There are 13 residues in the CDR3. Trimming stripped 3 bases from V and 7 bases from J, with 15 bases between. Germline assignment: CDR1 DFQATT and CDR2 SNEGSKA (reference sequence).

This chain uses TRBV6-5 with TRBJ1-1; 7 nucleotides match TRBD1. The CDR3 runs 15 residues. Germline V CDR1 and CDR2: MNHEY, SVGAGI. J was trimmed by 1 base and V by 7 bases; bases with no gene match: 9. This CDR3 reads CASTRGGTANTEAFF. CDR3 DNA: TGTGCCAGCACCAGGGGAGGGACAGCGAACACTGAAGCTTTCTTT.

V is TRBV9 and J is TRBJ2-5; tentative D call: TRBD2 (5 bases). V was cut by 0 bases and J by 0 bases, with 9 bases left in between. Germline V CDR1 and CDR2: SGDLS, YYNGEE. The CDR3 is made up of 15 amino acids. CDR3 sequence (DNA): TGTGCCAGCAGCGTAGGGAGCGGATACCAAGAGACCCAGTACTTC. This codes for CASSVGSGYQETQYF.

The chain has TRBV4-2 and TRBJ1-5; 7 nucleotides match TRBD1. Germline trimming cut 0 bases from V and 4 bases from J; bases unmatched to any gene: 6. CDR3 length: 16 residues. Germline V gene lookup returns CDR1 LGHNA and CDR2 YNFKEQ. The CDR3 DNA follows: TGTGCCAGCAGCCAAGATCGTAACAGGGGTAATCAGCCCCAGCATTTT. This encodes CASSQDRNRGNQPQHF.

This clone is a singleton in its sample. The chain uses TRBV28 and TRBJ2-6; no reliable D call. The CDR3 contains 16 residues. Germline V gene sequence: CDR1 MDHEN, CDR2 SYDVKM. V was pared by 3 bases and J by 0 bases, with 9 bases between. CDR3 nucleotides: TGTGCCAGCAGTTTGGACGGAATCTCTGGGGCCAACGTCCTGACTTTC. This codes for CASSLDGISGANVLTF.

The chain carries TRBV27 and TRBJ1-5; D unresolved. V was trimmed by 9 bases and J by 0 bases, leaving 15 bases between them. The CDR3 has 15 residues. The germline gives CDR1 MNHEY, CDR2 SMNVEV (reference sequence). As DNA, the CDR3 is TGTGCCAGTCGTTTGGGCACATATAGCAATCAGCCCCAGCATTTT. Its protein is CASRLGTYSNQPQHF.

This chain connects TRBV28 to TRBJ1-4; 7 bases agree with TRBD1. Germline-derived CDR1 and CDR2 are MDHEN and SYDVKM. The CDR3 is 15 amino acids. J was trimmed by 7 bases and V by 5 bases; bases with no gene match: 10. The DNA for the CDR3 is TGTGCCAGCAGTCCGCGGACAGGTGGTGGTGAAAAACTGTTTTTT. This encodes CASSPRTGGGEKLFF.

The chain has TRBV2 and TRBJ1-5; D is possibly TRBD1 (6 bases). The length of the CDR3 is 15 residues. Per germline, CDR1 SNHLY and CDR2 FYNNEI. Trimming shortened V by 1 base and J by 7 bases, and 14 bases separated the two germline ends. Here the CDR3 DNA reads TGTGCCAGCAGTGAAGACAGGGTAAGCGAACAGCCCCAGCATTTT. It specifies CASSEDRVSEQPQHF.

This clone occurred once. The rearrangement uses TRBV6-5 and TRBJ1-6, with TRBD1 identical over 7 bases. The germline gives CDR1 MNHEY, CDR2 SVGAGI. The CDR3 is made up of 15 amino acids. V lost 6 bases, J lost 7 bases, and 9 bases stayed unmatched. CDR3 region: CASRTPGGRNSPLHF. The CDR3 DNA is TGTGCCAGCAGGACCCCAGGGGGTAGGAATTCACCCCTCCACTTT.

The V gene is TRBV2, the J gene TRBJ1-2, with D perhaps TRBD1 (6 bases). Germline-derived CDR1 and CDR2 are SNHLY and FYNNEI. The CDR3 is made up of 13 amino acids. V was clipped by 6 bases and J by 0 bases, with 8 bases between them. CDR3 DNA: TGTGCCAGCAGCCGGACAGCTAACTATGGCTACACCTTC. Amino acid sequence: CASSRTANYGYTF.

The sample holds a few counts of this clone. The genes are TRBV6-1 and TRBJ1-4, with 9 nucleotides matching TRBD1. The CDR3 spans 15 residues. V lost 0 bases to trimming and J lost 7 bases; unmatched junction nucleotides: 3. The germline CDR1 and CDR2 sequences are MNHNS and SASEGT. The DNA of the CDR3 is TGTGCCAGCAGTGAAGCGACAGGGGGGCCTGAAAAACTGTTTTTT. It is translated as CASSEATGGPEKLFF.